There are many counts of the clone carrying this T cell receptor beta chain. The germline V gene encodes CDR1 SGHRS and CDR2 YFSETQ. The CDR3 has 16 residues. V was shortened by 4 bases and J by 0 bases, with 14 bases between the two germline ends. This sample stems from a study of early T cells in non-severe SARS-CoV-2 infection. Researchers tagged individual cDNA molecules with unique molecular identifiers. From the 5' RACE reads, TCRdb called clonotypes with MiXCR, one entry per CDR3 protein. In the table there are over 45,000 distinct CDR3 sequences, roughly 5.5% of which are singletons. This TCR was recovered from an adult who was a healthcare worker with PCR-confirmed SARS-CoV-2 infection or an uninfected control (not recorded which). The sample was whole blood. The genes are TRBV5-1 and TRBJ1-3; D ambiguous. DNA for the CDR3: TGCGCCAGCAGCCTCGGATGGGGTTCCTCTGGAAACACCATATATTTT. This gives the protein CASSLGWGSSGNTIYF.